Listed below are T cell receptor beta chains from one sample, sequenced in a study of blood T cell repertoires in COVID-19. Measured with immunoSEQ multiplex PCR; TCRdb has only the in-frame clones, and not every one. This table holds approximately 69,000 clones, over 65% found once. Material: peripheral blood. The receptor source for this set is a woman aged 80 or older with acute or convalescent COVID-19. Each CDR3 is given with its conserved first and last residue. Each record gives: J gene, clone size, V gene, D gene, CDR3 protein, CDR3 DNA. D genes are given only for firm matches. Not all rows give a size; the values are once, few, many and, for expanded clones, a class.

>TRBJ1-2|NA|TRBV3-1/TRBV3-2|TRBD1
CASSQDATRGHGYTF
TGTGCCAGCAGCCAAGATGCAACCAGGGGGCATGGCTACACCTTC
>TRBJ1-2|NA|TRBV18|NA
CASSPDRSYGYTF
TGTGCCAGCTCACCTGACAGGTCTTATGGCTACACCTTC
>TRBJ1-4|NA|TRBV18|NA
CASQEQGSNEKLFF
TGTGCCAGCCAAGAACAGGGATCGAATGAAAAACTGTTTTTT
>TRBJ1-5|NA|TRBV5-5|NA
CASSLEAGRYQPQHF
TGTGCCAGCAGCTTGGAGGCGGGTCGGTATCAGCCCCAGCATTTT
>TRBJ2-1|NA|TRBV11-2|NA
CASSQEGSRFF
TGTGCCAGCAGCCAGGAGGGTTCTCGGTTCTTC
>TRBJ1-2|NA|TRBV5-1|NA
CASSLGDTNYGYTF
TGCGCCAGCAGCTTGGGCGATACGAACTATGGCTACACCTTC
>TRBJ2-3|NA|TRBV3-1/TRBV3-2|NA
CASSQGTTYTDTQYF
TGTGCCAGCAGCCAAGGGACTACCTACACAGATACGCAGTATTTT
>TRBJ2-5|NA|TRBV6-5|TRBD2
CASSLGGGLSETQYF
TGTGCCAGCAGTCTCGGTGGGGGACTATCCGAGACCCAGTACTTC
>TRBJ1-1|once|TRBV19|NA
CASSLSGTEAFF
TGTGCCAGTAGTTTGTCGGGCACTGAAGCTTTCTTT
>TRBJ2-1|once|TRBV5-1|NA
CASRSGGDEQFF
TGCGCCAGCAGATCGGGCGGGGATGAGCAGTTCTTC
>TRBJ1-5|NA|TRBV29-1|NA
CSVQGGSNQPQHF
TGCAGCGTCCAGGGTGGTAGCAATCAGCCCCAGCATTTT
>TRBJ1-1|NA|TRBV18|NA
CASSPPGRGLNTEAFF
TGTGCCAGCTCACCACCGGGGAGGGGACTGAACACTGAAGCTTTCTTT
>TRBJ1-3|NA|TRBV3-1/TRBV3-2|NA
CASSPTHSSDGNTIYF
TGTGCCAGCAGCCCAACCCACAGTTCAGATGGAAACACCATATATTTT
>TRBJ2-1|NA|TRBV19|TRBD2
CASSIDERGTSGKGSHEQFF
TGTGCCAGTAGTATAGACGAGAGGGGCACTAGCGGGAAGGGTTCACATGAGCAGTTCTTC
>TRBJ1-1|NA|TRBV6-1|NA
CASSERGGEAFF
TGTGCCAGCAGTGAAAGGGGTGGTGAAGCTTTCTTT
>TRBJ1-6|NA|TRBV7-3|TRBD1
CASSSRQGNSPLHF
TGTGCCAGCAGCTCTAGACAGGGCAACTCACCCCTCCACTTT
>TRBJ1-1|NA|TRBV18|TRBD1
CASSPDRENEAFF
TGTGCCAGCTCACCGGACAGGGAGAATGAAGCTTTCTTT
>TRBJ1-4|NA|TRBV15|NA
CATSRDRAGNEKLFF
TGTGCCACCAGCAGAGATAGGGCGGGTAATGAAAAACTGTTTTTT
>TRBJ1-6|NA|TRBV7-9|NA
CASSFMAGNSPLHF
TGTGCCAGCAGCTTTATGGCAGGAAATTCACCCCTCCACTTT
>TRBJ2-3|NA|TRBV6-7|TRBD2
CASCWREGRGTDTQYF
TGTGCCAGCTGTTGGCGGGAGGGCCGGGGTACAGATACGCAGTATTTT
>TRBJ1-1|NA|TRBV7-9|TRBD1
CASSLGTGAPNTEAFF
TGTGCCAGCAGCTTGGGGACAGGGGCCCCGAACACTGAAGCTTTCTTT
>TRBJ2-5|few|TRBV20-1|NA
CSATGETQYF
TGCAGTGCCACGGGGGAGACCCAGTACTTC
>TRBJ2-2|NA|TRBV5-4|TRBD2
CASSAGTSGRGELFF
TGTGCCAGCAGCGCTGGGACTAGCGGGAGGGGGGAGCTGTTTTTT
>TRBJ2-7|NA|TRBV5-4|NA
CASSFHLVSEQYF
TGTGCCAGCAGCTTTCACCTAGTTAGCGAGCAGTACTTC
>TRBJ2-1|NA|TRBV5-1|TRBD1
CASSLGTGGNPKEQFF
TGCGCCAGCAGCCTGGGGACAGGGGGGAATCCTAAGGAGCAGTTCTTC
>TRBJ1-1|NA|TRBV4-1|NA
CASSPSPDTEAFF
TGCGCCAGCAGCCCCTCCCCGGACACTGAAGCTTTCTTT
>TRBJ1-1|NA|TRBV9|NA
CASSSSQGPTEAFF
TGTGCCAGCAGCTCCTCTCAGGGTCCGACTGAAGCTTTCTTT
>TRBJ2-5|NA|TRBV12-3/TRBV12-4|NA
CASASGVTETQYF
TGTGCCAGCGCCTCCGGGGTTACAGAGACCCAGTACTTC
>TRBJ1-4|NA|TRBV11-2|TRBD1
CASSPERDRNEKLFF
TGTGCCAGCAGCCCGGAGCGGGACAGGAATGAAAAACTGTTTTTT
>TRBJ2-1|NA|TRBV2|TRBD2
CASKEAGGPNEQFF
TGTGCCAGCAAAGAGGCGGGAGGGCCAAATGAGCAGTTCTTC
>TRBJ1-3|NA|TRBV11-2|TRBD1
CASSLGRGLGNTIYF
TGTGCCAGCAGCTTAGGCAGGGGGCTCGGAAACACCATATATTTT
>TRBJ1-2|NA|TRBV3-1/TRBV3-2|TRBD1
CASSRQGTGAFYGYTF
TGTGCCAGCAGCCGACAAGGGACAGGGGCCTTCTATGGCTACACCTTC
>TRBJ1-2|once|TRBV6-5|NA
CASSYKGIYGYTF
TGTGCCAGCAGTTACAAGGGGATTTATGGCTACACCTTC
>TRBJ2-5|NA|TRBV15|NA
CATSSNRVETQYF
TGTGCCACCAGCAGCAACAGGGTAGAGACCCAGTACTTC
>TRBJ1-4|NA|TRBV5-1|NA
CASSTSGASTNEKLFF
TGCGCCAGCAGCACCTCTGGGGCCTCAACTAATGAAAAACTGTTTTTT
>TRBJ2-1|NA|TRBV29-1|NA
CSVALSSYNEQFF
TGCAGCGTTGCACTTAGCTCCTACAATGAGCAGTTCTTC
>TRBJ2-1|NA|TRBV7-3|NA
CASSLVAGLTINEQFF
TGTGCCAGCAGCTTAGTTGCAGGACTCACGATCAATGAGCAGTTCTTC
>TRBJ2-3|NA|TRBV18|TRBD1
CASSQGPGTGGSDTQYF
TGTGCCAGCTCACAAGGACCCGGGACAGGGGGGTCAGATACGCAGTATTTT
>TRBJ1-5|NA|TRBV29-1|NA
CSAAGGRGSNQPQHF
TGCAGCGCCGCAGGAGGTCGCGGGTCGAATCAGCCCCAGCATTTT
>TRBJ2-7|NA|TRBV5-1|TRBD2
CASRDVAGVDNEQYF
TGCGCCAGCAGGGACGTAGCGGGTGTGGACAACGAGCAGTACTTC
>TRBJ2-1|NA|TRBV27|NA
CASRVTGGTYNEQFF
TGTGCCAGCAGGGTAACTGGGGGGACCTACAATGAGCAGTTCTTC
>TRBJ1-5|NA|TRBV5-1|NA
CASSLVGSEPQHF
TGCGCCAGCAGCTTGGTCGGGTCCGAGCCCCAGCATTTT
>TRBJ1-1|NA|TRBV2|NA
CASTEGRGSRNTEAFF
TGTGCCAGCACCGAAGGTAGGGGGTCCCGAAATACTGAAGCTTTCTTT
>TRBJ1-5|NA|TRBV28|NA
CASSLKGRLNQPQHF
TGTGCCAGCAGTTTAAAGGGGAGGCTCAATCAGCCCCAGCATTTT
>TRBJ1-1|NA|TRBV19|NA
CASSIRPERRAFF
TGTGCCAGTAGTATCCGTCCAGAAAGGAGAGCTTTCTTT
>TRBJ1-5|once|TRBV3-1/TRBV3-2|NA
CASSPPGSNQPQHF
TGTGCCAGCAGCCCCCCGGGTAGCAATCAGCCCCAGCATTTT
>TRBJ1-5|NA|TRBV19|NA
CASTSWARSTKGNQPQHF
TGTGCCAGTACCTCTTGGGCTCGCTCGACGAAGGGCAATCAGCCCCAGCATTTT